These T cell receptor beta chains were read from a single sample in a study of blood T cell repertoires in COVID-19. The method was immunoSEQ multiplex PCR; TCRdb's version includes in-frame clones alone and lacks a portion of them. There are 65,000 to 90,000 clones in the sample; about 86% occur only once, and 22% lies in the top ten. Sequencing was done on a sample of peripheral blood. The receptors derive from a woman aged 80 or over in a cohort sampled during active or convalescent COVID-19. Both conserved end residues are part of each CDR3. The D gene is left open where the match is weak. Size is omitted from some rows. Given values are once, few, many or a class for expanded clones.

TRBJ1-1	.	.	TRBV11-2	TGTGCCAGCAGCTTAGGTCCAGGGGTGGGCACTGAAGCTTTCTTT	CASSLGPGVGTEAFF
TRBJ1-6	.	.	TRBV6-5	TGTGCCAGCAGTTACTCGGGGGGGGGAGGACCCCTCCACTTT	CASSYSGGGGPLHF
TRBJ2-3	.	.	TRBV24-1	TGTGCCACCAGTGATTTCGGCACAGATACGCAGTATTTT	CATSDFGTDTQYF
TRBJ2-2	.	.	TRBV4-2	TGTGCCAGCAGGACGGCGGACAGCAAGACCGGGGAGCTGTTTTTT	CASRTADSKTGELFF
TRBJ1-4	.	.	TRBV7-7	TGTGCTAGCAGAACCTACGTGAAGCCCGCTAAACTGTTTTTT	CASRTYVKPAKLFF
TRBJ2-1	.	TRBD1	TRBV9	TGTGCCAGCAGCTCCCCCGGGACAGGGATGGTTAGGAATGAGCAGTTCTTC	CASSSPGTGMVRNEQFF
TRBJ1-1	.	.	TRBV11-2	TGTGCCAGCAGCTTTGCCCGGGGTGAGACTGAAGCTTTCTTT	CASSFARGETEAFF
TRBJ2-1	.	TRBD2	TRBV15	TGTGCCACCAGCCTAGCGGGAAGGAGCTACAATGAGCAGTTCTTC	CATSLAGRSYNEQFF
TRBJ2-1	.	TRBD2	TRBV11-3	TGTGCCAGCAGCTTGATATTAGCGGGAGGAAATGAGCAGTTCTTC	CASSLILAGGNEQFF
TRBJ2-7	.	TRBD2	TRBV9	TGTGCCAGCAGCGTAGGGACTAGCGGGAGCTCCTACGAGCAGTACTTC	CASSVGTSGSSYEQYF
TRBJ1-2	.	.	TRBV10-2	TGCGCCAGTTCCCGGGACACCCAGGCTGGCTACACCTTC	CASSRDTQAGYTF
TRBJ1-2	.	.	TRBV5-1	TGCGCCAGCAGCTTGTTCACCGGCTATGGCTACACCTTC	CASSLFTGYGYTF
TRBJ2-1	.	TRBD2	TRBV29-1	TGCAGCGTGATTGCTTCCGGGACTAGCGGGAACAATGAGCAGTTCTTC	CSVIASGTSGNNEQFF
TRBJ2-5	.	.	TRBV7-6	TGTGCCAGCAGCTCCCTTTTAGCGGTCCAAGAGACCCAGTACTTC	CASSSLLAVQETQYF
TRBJ1-4	once	.	TRBV11-2	TGTGCCAGCAGCTTAGGGGGGCCTGCGGGTAATGAAAAACTGTTTTTT	CASSLGGPAGNEKLFF
TRBJ1-2	few	.	TRBV20-1	TGCAGTGCTAGTCCAAGCAGGGATGATGGCTACACCTTC	CSASPSRDDGYTF
TRBJ1-4	.	TRBD1	TRBV6-5	TGTGCCAGCAGGGGGACAGGAGGTGAAAAACTGTTTTTT	CASRGTGGEKLFF
TRBJ1-1	.	.	TRBV19	TGTGCCAGTAGATCCTACGCGTTGGGGGCTATGAACACTGAAGCTTTCTTT	CASRSYALGAMNTEAFF
TRBJ2-7	.	.	TRBV5-1	TGCGCCAGCAGCTCCTCCAGGTTCTCGGGGGACGAGCAGTACTTC	CASSSSRFSGDEQYF